This TCR beta chain was found in a study of neurological immune-mediated disorders. Overall study results and limits: Across subjects, expanded clones had no CDR3 amino acid sequences in common, pointing to private repertoires in all groups.

It was from 2 million PBMCs stored at -80 C that the unsorted libraries were obtained. The making of cDNA relied on 5'RACE with 10-nucleotide random UMIs. TCRdb redid the calling of the 5' RACE reads with MiXCR, one entry per CDR3 protein. The sample has about 30,000 distinct CDR3 sequences, around 12% seen once; the top ten hold 7.8%. V lost 2 bases and J lost 6; bases outside the gene matches: 3. CDR1 and CDR2 from the germline V gene are MDHEN and SYDVKM. The length of the CDR3 is 14 residues. This clonotype was seen repeatedly, ten times or more. The antigen is not known. The origin of this receptor is a man aged 60-69 years in good health. Sequencing input: PBMCs. The genes are TRBV28 and TRBJ1-5, with 8 bases matching TRBD1. CDR3 protein: CASSLAGGAQPQHF. The DNA for the CDR3 is TGTGCCAGCAGTTTAGCAGGGGGCGCTCAGCCCCAGCATTTT. The full variable domain, rest sourced from reference TRBV28 and TRBJ1-5, is DVKVTQSSRYLVKRTGEKVFLECVQDMDHENMFWYRQDPGLGLRLIYFSYDVKMKEKGDIPEGYSVSREKKERFSLILESASTNQTSMYLCASSLAGGAQPQHFGDGTRLSIL.